The 16 T cell receptor beta chains below come from one sample, sequenced in a study of cytomegalovirus exposure and HLA in healthy donors. Sequencing was performed with immunoSEQ multiplex PCR; in TCRdb, only in-frame clones are kept and a portion is missing. The table shows 75,000 to 85,000 clones, with approximately 91% occurring only once. Material for sequencing was PBMCs. These receptors were collected from a man aged 25 to 45 in good health and CMV-seronegative.

The chain has TRBV14 and TRBJ1-1; 8 bases are a match to TRBD1. This CDR3 has 15 amino acids. V dropped 4 bases and J dropped 0; count of bases not matched to a gene: 4. Germline CDR1 is SGHDN and CDR2 is FVKESK. CDR3 sequence: CASSLWTGLNTEAFF. The CDR3 nucleotides are TGTGCCAGCAGCCTTTGGACAGGGCTGAACACTGAAGCTTTCTTT.

The chain couples TRBV27 to TRBJ2-7; 9 nucleotides line up with TRBD2. The V gene's germline CDR1 is MNHEY and CDR2 SMNVEV (reference sequence). The CDR3 totals 13 residues. V shed 4 bases and J 4 bases; nucleotides not matched to a gene: 2. The CDR3: CASSSLAGYEQYF. The CDR3, as DNA: TGTGCCAGCAGTTCTCTAGCGGGGTACGAGCAGTACTTC.

This chain joins TRBV29-1 and TRBJ2-1, with a weak D call TRBD2 (6 bases). Germline-derived CDR1 and CDR2 are SQVTM and ANQGSEA. Trimming left V 7 bases short and J 6 bases short, with 34 bases between. The CDR3 sequence is 19 residues long. This CDR3 is CSAVGLSGRGTLLANEQFF. Here the CDR3 DNA reads TGCAGCGCTGTCGGTCTCTCGGGGCGAGGGACTTTATTGGCCAATGAGCAGTTCTTC.

This chain uses TRBV11-3 with TRBJ2-1, with 7 bases identical to TRBD1. CDR1 is SGHNT, CDR2 YENEEA, per germline. The CDR3 has 14 amino acids. After removal of 4 bases from V and 6 bases from J, the junction contained 6 bases not matched to a gene. CDR3 residues: CASSSGTAFNEQFF. The CDR3 coding sequence is TGTGCCAGCAGCTCCGGGACAGCCTTCAATGAGCAGTTCTTC.

The rearrangement uses TRBV6-4 and TRBJ2-7, with D maybe TRBD2 (5 bases). The CDR3 is made up of 16 amino acids. CDR1 is MRHNA, CDR2 SNTAGT, per germline. V lost 2 bases, J lost 0 bases, and 14 bases lay in between. The CDR3 reads CASSDERVAGSYEQYF. The CDR3 nucleotides read TGTGCCAGCAGTGACGAACGGGTTGCGGGCTCCTACGAGCAGTACTTC.

The chain is built from TRBV11-1 and TRBJ2-3; D call uncertain. This CDR3 spans 12 amino acids. The germline V gene encodes CDR1 SGHAT and CDR2 FQDESV (reference sequence). Deletions cut 0 bases from V and 4 bases from J, with 2 bases between. CDR3 DNA: TGTGCCAGCAGCTTAGCCGCAGATACGCAGTATTTT. As protein: CASSLAADTQYF.

The V call is TRBV7-2, the J call TRBJ2-7; D perhaps matches TRBD1 (5 bases). The CDR3 loop spans 14 amino acids. V lost 0 bases and J lost 5, with 11 bases in between. Looked up from germline, CDR1 is SGHTA and CDR2 is FQGNSA. The CDR3 is CASSLASGLHEQYF. CDR3 nucleotides: TGTGCCAGCAGCTTAGCTTCAGGGTTACACGAGCAGTACTTC.

The chain links TRBV27 to TRBJ1-2, with 10 bases aligning to TRBD1. CDR1 and CDR2 (germline): MNHEY, SMNVEV (reference sequence). V lost 6 bases and J lost 7; bases outside the gene matches: 5. The CDR3 totals 13 residues. The CDR3 nucleotides are TGTGCCAGCAGCCGACAGGGGGCAAGTGGCTACACCTTC. Its translation: CASSRQGASGYTF.

V and J are TRBV15 and TRBJ1-1; TRBD1 is a possible D gene (6 bases). Between the trimmed V and J ends, which lost 5 bases and 3 bases, there was a span of 13 bases. Germline V gives CDR1 LNHNV, CDR2 YYDKDF (reference sequence). This CDR3 is built from 14 residues. DNA of the CDR3: TGTGCCACCAGCGGCAGGACAGACTACACTGAAGCTTTCTTT. As protein: CATSGRTDYTEAFF.

The chain combines TRBV5-4 with TRBJ2-1; 12 bases match TRBD2. The CDR3 runs to 17 residues. V dropped 1 base and J dropped 5; count of bases not matched to a gene: 7. Germline V CDR1 and CDR2: SGHNT, YYREEE (reference sequence). CDR3 sequence (DNA): TGTGCCAGCAGCTTGTTGGTCCTAGCGGGAGGGAACAATGAGCAGTTCTTC. Amino acid sequence: CASSLLVLAGGNNEQFF.

CDR3 sequence (DNA): TGCGCCAGCAGCTTGGAGCAGGCCACAGATACGCAGTATTTT. This codes for CASSLEQATDTQYF. The chain carries TRBV5-1 and TRBJ2-3; D gene uncertain. Germline V CDR1 and CDR2: SGHRS, YFSETQ. This CDR3 is built from 14 residues. Trimming pared 0 bases from V and 2 bases from J, leaving 7 bases between.

The gene calls are TRBV6-5 and TRBJ2-7, with 7 bases aligning to TRBD2. The CDR3 runs 16 residues. Germline trimming cut 2 bases from V and 4 bases from J; bases unmatched to any gene: 11. Germline CDR1 and CDR2: MNHEY and SVGAGI. The CDR3 DNA sequence: TGTGCCAGCAGTTACGGGAAGCGGGGACCCCTTTACGAGCAGTACTTC. Translated, it gives CASSYGKRGPLYEQYF.

The chain links TRBV10-3 to TRBJ1-4, with a possible D match to TRBD1 (6 bases). V lost 3 bases to trimming and J lost 3 bases, with 11 bases between them. CDR1 is ENHRY and CDR2 is SYGVKD in the germline V gene. CDR3 length: 15 amino acids. The CDR3 loop reads CAISEPGHPNEKLFF. In DNA, the CDR3 is TGTGCCATCAGTGAACCGGGACACCCTAATGAAAAACTGTTTTTT.

The CDR3 DNA reads as TGCGCCAGCAGCCAAGGCTCGGCGGGAGGAACAGATACGCAGTATTTT. This gives the protein CASSQGSAGGTDTQYF. The chain combines TRBV4-1 with TRBJ2-3; TRBD2 agrees at 8 bases. V lost 1 base to trimming and J lost 3 bases; unmatched junction nucleotides: 6. Germline assignment: CDR1 MGHRA and CDR2 YSYEKL. The CDR3 has 16 residues.

V gene TRBV27 combines with J gene TRBJ2-7, with TRBD2 identical over 13 bases. V trimming: 1 base; J trimming: 5 bases; junction bases outside the gene matches: 2. Germline CDR1 reads MNHEY; CDR2 reads SMNVEV (reference sequence). CDR3 length equals 15 residues. DNA of the CDR3: TGTGCCAGCAGTTTATTGGGACTAGCGGGAAACGAGCAGTACTTC. Its translation is CASSLLGLAGNEQYF.

This clone was detected only a few times. This sequence joins TRBV7-2 and TRBJ2-7; 7 nucleotides align to TRBD1. The CDR3 consists of 16 residues. V shed 5 bases and J 6 bases; nucleotides not matched to a gene: 16. Per germline, CDR1 SGHTA and CDR2 FQGNSA. CDR3 residues: CASSPGQAAVLGEQYF. The CDR3, as DNA: TGTGCCAGCAGCCCCGGACAGGCGGCCGTATTAGGCGAGCAGTACTTC.